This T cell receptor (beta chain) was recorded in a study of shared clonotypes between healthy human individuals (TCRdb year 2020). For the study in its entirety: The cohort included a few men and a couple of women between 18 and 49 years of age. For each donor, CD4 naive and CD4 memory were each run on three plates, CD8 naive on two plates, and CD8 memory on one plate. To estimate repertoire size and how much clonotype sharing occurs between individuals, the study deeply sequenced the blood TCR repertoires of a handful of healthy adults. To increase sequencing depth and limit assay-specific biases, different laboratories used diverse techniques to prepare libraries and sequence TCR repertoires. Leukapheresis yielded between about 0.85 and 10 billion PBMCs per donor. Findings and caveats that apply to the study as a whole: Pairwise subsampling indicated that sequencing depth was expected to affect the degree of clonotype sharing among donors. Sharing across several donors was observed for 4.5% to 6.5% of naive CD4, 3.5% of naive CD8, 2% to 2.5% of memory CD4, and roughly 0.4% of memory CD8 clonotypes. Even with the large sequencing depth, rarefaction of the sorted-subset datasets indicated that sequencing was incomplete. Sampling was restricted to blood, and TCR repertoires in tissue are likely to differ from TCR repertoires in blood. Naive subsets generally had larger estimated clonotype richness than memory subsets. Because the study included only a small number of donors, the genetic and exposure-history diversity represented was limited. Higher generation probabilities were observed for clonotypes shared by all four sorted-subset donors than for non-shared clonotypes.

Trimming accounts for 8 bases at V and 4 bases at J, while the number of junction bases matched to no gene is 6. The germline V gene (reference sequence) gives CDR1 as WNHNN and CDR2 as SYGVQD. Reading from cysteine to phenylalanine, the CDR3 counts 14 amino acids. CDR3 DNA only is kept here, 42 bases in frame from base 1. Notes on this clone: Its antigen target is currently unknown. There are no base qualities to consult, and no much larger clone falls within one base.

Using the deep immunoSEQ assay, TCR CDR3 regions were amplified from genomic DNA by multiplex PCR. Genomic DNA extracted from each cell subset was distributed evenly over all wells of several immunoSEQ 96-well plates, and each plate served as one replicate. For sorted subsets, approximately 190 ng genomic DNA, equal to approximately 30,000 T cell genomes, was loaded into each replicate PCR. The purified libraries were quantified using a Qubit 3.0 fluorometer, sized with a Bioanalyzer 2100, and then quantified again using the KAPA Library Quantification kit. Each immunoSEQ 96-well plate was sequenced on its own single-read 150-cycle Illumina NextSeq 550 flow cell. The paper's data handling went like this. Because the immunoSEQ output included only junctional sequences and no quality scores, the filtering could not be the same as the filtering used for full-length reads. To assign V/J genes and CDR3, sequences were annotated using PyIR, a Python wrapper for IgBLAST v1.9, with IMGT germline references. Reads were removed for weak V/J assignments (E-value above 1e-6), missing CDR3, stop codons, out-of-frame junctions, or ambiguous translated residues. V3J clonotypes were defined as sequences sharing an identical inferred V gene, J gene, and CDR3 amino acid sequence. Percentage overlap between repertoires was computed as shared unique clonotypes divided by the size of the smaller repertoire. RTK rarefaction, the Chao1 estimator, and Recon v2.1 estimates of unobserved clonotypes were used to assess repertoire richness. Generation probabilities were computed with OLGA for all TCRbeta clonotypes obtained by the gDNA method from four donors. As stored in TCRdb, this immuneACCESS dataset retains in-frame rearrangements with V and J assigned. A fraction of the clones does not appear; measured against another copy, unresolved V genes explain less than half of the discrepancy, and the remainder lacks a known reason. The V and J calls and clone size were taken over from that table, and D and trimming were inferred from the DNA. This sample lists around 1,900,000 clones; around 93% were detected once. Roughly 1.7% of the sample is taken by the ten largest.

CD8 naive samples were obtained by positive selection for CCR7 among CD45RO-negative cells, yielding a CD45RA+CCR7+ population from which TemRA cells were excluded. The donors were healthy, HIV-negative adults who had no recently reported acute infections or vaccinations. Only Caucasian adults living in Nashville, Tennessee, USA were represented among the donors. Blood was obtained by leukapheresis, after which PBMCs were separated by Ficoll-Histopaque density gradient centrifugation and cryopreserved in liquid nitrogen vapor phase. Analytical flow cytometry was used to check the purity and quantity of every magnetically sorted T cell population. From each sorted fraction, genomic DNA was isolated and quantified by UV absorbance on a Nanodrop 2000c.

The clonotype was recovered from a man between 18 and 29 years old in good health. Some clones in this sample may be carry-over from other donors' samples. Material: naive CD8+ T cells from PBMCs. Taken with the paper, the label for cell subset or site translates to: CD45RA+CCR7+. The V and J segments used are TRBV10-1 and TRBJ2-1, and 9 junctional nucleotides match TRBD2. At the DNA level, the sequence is TGCGCCAGCTGGCAGCGGGAGGCGTACAATGAGCAGTTCTTC. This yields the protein CASWQREAYNEQFF.